This T cell receptor beta chain emerged from a study of Ad26.COV2.S vaccination and SARS-CoV-2 variants. Whole-study context: Ad26.COV2.S given intramuscularly, once or twice 56 days apart.

The sample's treatment: over 15 received Ad26.COV2.S at low or high dose, single or two shots; about 5 received placebo; per-sample allocation not given. Sampling took place 63 days after the first vaccine or placebo injection. Ad26 vector vaccine expressed Wuhan-strain SARS-CoV-2 spike. The table came from immunoSEQ multiplex PCR; TCRdb's copy has only in-frame clones and leaves some out. This sample has approximately 480,000 clones, with approximately 90% found just once. This receptor was identified in a person aged 18-65 years who received the Ad26.COV2.S COVID-19 vaccine or a placebo. The sequenced sample was peripheral blood, obtained in a trial of Ad26.COV2.S vaccine versus placebo.

The CDR3 reads CASSSDLLVGAEQYF. DNA for the CDR3: TGTGCCAGCAGTTCCGACCTTTTAGTTGGGGCCGAGCAGTACTTC. The chain employs TRBV6-2 or TRBV6-3 and TRBJ2-7; TRBD1 is a possible D gene (5 bases). CDR1 is MNHEY and CDR2 is SVGEGT in the germline V gene. V lost 4 bases and J lost 6, with 19 bases in between. The length of the CDR3 is 15 residues.